One sample yielded the 16 T cell receptor beta chains listed below, sequenced in a study of blood T cell repertoires in COVID-19. The repertoire was sequenced with immunoSEQ multiplex PCR; TCRdb's copy has only in-frame clones and lacks some. The sample includes some 67,000 clones, about nine tenths of them seen just once. Material for sequencing was peripheral blood. The receptors stem from a man between 45 and 60 years old with active COVID-19.

The genes are TRBV7-6 and TRBJ1-1; TRBD1 matches 10 bases. V gave up 5 bases and J gave up 4 bases; unmatched junction bases: 7. Germline values: CDR1 SGHVS, CDR2 FNYEAQ. The CDR3 has 15 amino acids. The CDR3, as DNA: TGTGCCAGCAGCCCACCCCGGGACAGGGGCACTGAAGCTTTCTTT. Its protein product is CASSPPRDRGTEAFF.

The gene calls are TRBV2 and TRBJ1-5, with D maybe TRBD1 (5 bases). The V and J ends lost 7 bases and 4 bases respectively, with 17 bases between them. This CDR3 region has 15 residues. Germline V gene lookup returns CDR1 SNHLY and CDR2 FYNNEI. The CDR3 coding sequence is TGTGCCAGCAAGGAAAGGCAGGGTAGTAATCAGCCCCAGCATTTT. Its translation is CASKERQGSNQPQHF.

The chain has TRBV7-2 and TRBJ2-7, with D perhaps TRBD2 (6 bases). The CDR3 has 15 residues. Germline loops: CDR1 SGHTA, CDR2 FQGNSA. V lost 5 bases, J lost 0 bases, and 14 bases lay in between. CDR3 region: CASSPGSQSSYEQYF. As DNA, the CDR3 is TGTGCCAGCAGCCCCGGGAGTCAGTCCTCCTACGAGCAGTACTTC.

The CDR3 region has the DNA TGTGCCAGCAGCGTAGACAGAGATCTAGCCAAAAACATTCAGTACTTC. Its translation is CASSVDRDLAKNIQYF. The chain joins TRBV5-4 to TRBJ2-4, with a weak D call TRBD1 (5 bases). The CDR3 is 16 amino acids. Trimming removed 4 bases from V and 0 bases from J, with 14 bases in between. Germline V gives CDR1 SGHNT, CDR2 YYREEE (reference sequence).

The genes are TRBV9 and TRBJ2-1, with TRBD2 matching 11 bases. This CDR3 has 16 residues. Per the germline V gene, CDR1 is SGDLS and CDR2 is YYNGEE. Losses at the gene ends were 0 bases for V and 6 bases for J; bases not matched to a gene: 5. CDR3 amino acids: CASSVGRLAGRNEQFF. Here the CDR3 DNA reads TGTGCCAGCAGCGTAGGTAGACTAGCGGGACGCAATGAGCAGTTCTTC.

A few counts support this clone. This chain uses TRBV30 with TRBJ2-1; perhaps TRBD1 as D (6 bases). Germline values: CDR1 GTSNPN, CDR2 SVGIG (reference sequence). The CDR3 loop spans 17 amino acids. V lost 3 bases, J lost 4 bases, and 22 bases lay in between. The CDR3 DNA follows: TGTGCCTGGAGAAGGGGCAGGGGTATCGGATTATACAATGAGCAGTTCTTC. Translation gives CAWRRGRGIGLYNEQFF.

The chain combines TRBV4-1 with TRBJ2-7; no clear D. Germline V gene sequence: CDR1 MGHRA, CDR2 YSYEKL. CDR3 size: 15 residues. V lost 2 bases and J 2 bases, leaving 13 bases between the germline ends. The CDR3 sequence is CASSQSPTETYEQYF. DNA for the CDR3: TGCGCCAGCAGCCAATCTCCCACGGAGACCTACGAGCAGTACTTC.

In regard to this clone: Germline and junction disagree at one end, which may indicate a read error. The rearrangement joins TRBV7-7 to TRBJ2-5; 12 nucleotides agree with TRBD2. Germline V CDR1 and CDR2: SSHAT, FNYEAQ (reference sequence). The CDR3 totals 16 residues. The CDR3 region has the DNA TGTGCTAGCAGCTTAGTGCCTAGCGGGAGGGAAGAGACCCAGTACTTC. It codes for CASSLVPSGREETQYF.

Here the CDR3 DNA reads TGTGCCAGCAGTGACTCAACAGGGGTTAATTCACCCCTCCACTTT. Translation gives CASSDSTGVNSPLHF. The rearrangement links TRBV6-4 to TRBJ1-6; 7 nucleotides match TRBD1. Per the germline V gene, CDR1 is MRHNA and CDR2 is SNTAGT. The CDR3 has 15 residues. J gave up 6 bases and V 0 bases, and 2 bases lay outside the gene matches.

V gene TRBV4-3 combines with J gene TRBJ2-3; the D gene is possibly TRBD2 (6 bases). This CDR3 is built from 18 residues. Trimming took off 0 bases at V and 1 base at J, with 17 bases between the two ends. Germline V gives CDR1 LGHNA, CDR2 YSLEER. CDR3 sequence reads: CASSQDPQGGLGTDTQYF. CDR3 in DNA: TGCGCCAGCAGCCAAGATCCCCAAGGAGGGTTAGGCACAGATACGCAGTATTTT.

The chain uses TRBV7-6 and TRBJ1-5; no clear D gene. Looked up from germline, CDR1 is SGHVS and CDR2 is FNYEAQ. CDR3 length: 15 amino acids. The V end lost 0 bases, the J end lost 3 bases, and 9 bases lay between the germline ends. CDR3: CASSLAAGNNQPQHF. The CDR3, as DNA: TGTGCCAGCAGCTTAGCCGCGGGTAACAATCAGCCCCAGCATTTT.

The CDR3 DNA sequence: TGTGCCAGCAGGTCGGGGGGGAGTGAGCAGTACTTC. Amino acids: CASRSGGSEQYF. The chain employs TRBV27 and TRBJ2-7; TRBD2 aligns across 8 bases. V was clipped by 6 bases and J by 7 bases; unmatched bases: 5. The CDR3 has 12 amino acids. Germline values: CDR1 MNHEY, CDR2 SMNVEV (reference sequence).

The gene calls are TRBV2 and TRBJ2-1; 7 bases are a match to TRBD2. The V gene end was trimmed by 2 bases and the J gene end by 8 bases; junction bases not matched to a gene: 9. CDR1 and CDR2 (germline): SNHLY, FYNNEI. This CDR3 region has 15 residues. For the CDR3, the DNA is TGTGCCAGCAGTGAACTGGGGGAGGGCCTCTATGAGCAGTTCTTC. Protein sequence: CASSELGEGLYEQFF.

Here the CDR3 DNA reads TGTGCCAGCAGTTACGCGGGACAGATCAAGAACGAGCAGTACTTC. Translation gives CASSYAGQIKNEQYF. The V and J genes are TRBV6-2 or TRBV6-3 and TRBJ2-7; perhaps TRBD1 as D (7 bases). Between the trimmed V and J ends, which lost 2 bases and 5 bases, there was a span of 16 bases. This CDR3 is 15 amino acids long. Germline lookup yields CDR1 MNHEY and CDR2 SVGEGT.

This chain uses TRBV7-3 with TRBJ1-1, with D hard to call. CDR1 and CDR2 from the germline V gene are SGHTA and FQGTGA. The V gene lost 4 bases and the J gene lost 0 bases, with 6 bases spanning the gap. The length of the CDR3 is 13 residues. This chain's CDR3 is CASSSLLNTEAFF. The CDR3 DNA is TGTGCCAGCAGCTCCCTTCTGAACACTGAAGCTTTCTTT.

The rearrangement links TRBV21-1 to TRBJ2-1; the table gives TRBD2 as D, unverified against the DNA. TRBV21-1 is termed a pseudogene. The length of the CDR3 is 17 residues. The CDR3 spells CASRGTSGRDRENEQFF. CDR3 nucleotides: TGTGCCAGCAGGGGAACTAGCGGGAGGGATCGGGAGAATGAGCAGTTCTTC.